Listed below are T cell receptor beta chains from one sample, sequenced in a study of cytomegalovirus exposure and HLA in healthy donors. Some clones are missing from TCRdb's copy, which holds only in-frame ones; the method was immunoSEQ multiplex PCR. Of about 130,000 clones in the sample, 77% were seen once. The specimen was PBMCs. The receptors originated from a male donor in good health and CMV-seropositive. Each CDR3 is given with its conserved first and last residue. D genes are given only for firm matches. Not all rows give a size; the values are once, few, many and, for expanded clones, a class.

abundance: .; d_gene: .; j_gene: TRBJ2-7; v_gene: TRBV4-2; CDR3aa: CASSHGLASSSSYEQYF; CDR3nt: TGTGCCAGCAGCCATGGACTGGCCAGTTCCTCCTCCTACGAGCAGTACTTC
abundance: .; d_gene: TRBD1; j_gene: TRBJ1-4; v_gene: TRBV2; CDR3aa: CASSLSRTGLNEKLFF; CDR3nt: TGTGCCAGCAGTCTCTCCCGGACAGGTCTTAATGAAAAACTGTTTTTT
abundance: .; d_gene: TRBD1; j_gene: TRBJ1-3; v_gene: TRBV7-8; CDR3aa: CASRGLFGDRMGNTIYF; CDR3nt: TGTGCCAGCAGAGGTCTTTTCGGGGACAGGATGGGAAACACCATATATTTT
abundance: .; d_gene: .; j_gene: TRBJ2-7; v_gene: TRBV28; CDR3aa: CASTLSLGGSYEQYF; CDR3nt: TGTGCCAGCACCCTGAGTCTAGGAGGCTCCTACGAGCAGTACTTC
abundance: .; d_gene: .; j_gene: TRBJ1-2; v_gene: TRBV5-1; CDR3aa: CASSREGDYGYTF; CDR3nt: TGCGCCAGCAGCCGAGAGGGGGACTATGGCTACACCTTC
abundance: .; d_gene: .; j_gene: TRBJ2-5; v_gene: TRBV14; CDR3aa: CASSAGPTQTQYF; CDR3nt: TGTGCCAGCAGCGCGGGCCCGACACAGACCCAGTACTTC
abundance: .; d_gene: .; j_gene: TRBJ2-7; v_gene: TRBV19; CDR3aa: CASSPGHHSYEQYF; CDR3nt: TGTGCCAGTTCCCCGGGACACCACTCCTACGAGCAGTACTTC
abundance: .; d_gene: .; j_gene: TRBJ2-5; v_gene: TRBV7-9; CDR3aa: CASSLTGYRQETQYF; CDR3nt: TGTGCCAGCAGCCTCACAGGGTATCGCCAAGAGACCCAGTACTTC
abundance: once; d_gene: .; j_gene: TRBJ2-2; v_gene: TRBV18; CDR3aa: CASSPQYGEAAGELFF; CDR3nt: TGTGCCAGCTCACCGCAGTACGGGGAAGCGGCCGGGGAGCTGTTTTTT
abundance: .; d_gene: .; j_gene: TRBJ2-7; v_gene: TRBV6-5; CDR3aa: CASSYSNAGSSYEQYF; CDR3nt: TGTGCCAGCAGTTACTCGAATGCAGGGTCATCCTACGAGCAGTACTTC
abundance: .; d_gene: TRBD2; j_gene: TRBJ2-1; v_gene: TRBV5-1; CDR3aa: CASSLSGGSYNEQFF; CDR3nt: TGCGCCAGCAGCTTGAGCGGGGGCTCCTACAATGAGCAGTTCTTC
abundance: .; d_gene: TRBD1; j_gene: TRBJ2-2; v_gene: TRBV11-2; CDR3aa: CASSQGQGRGELFF; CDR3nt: TGTGCCAGCAGCCAAGGACAGGGTAGGGGGGAGCTGTTTTTT
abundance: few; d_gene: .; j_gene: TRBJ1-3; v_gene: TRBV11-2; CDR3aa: CASSLRDTIYF; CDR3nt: TGTGCCAGCAGCCTTCGGGACACCATATATTTT
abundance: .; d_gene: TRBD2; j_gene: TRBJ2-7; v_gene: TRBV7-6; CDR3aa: CASSSLLAGGAEQYF; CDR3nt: TGTGCCAGCAGCTCACTTCTAGCGGGAGGGGCCGAGCAGTACTTC
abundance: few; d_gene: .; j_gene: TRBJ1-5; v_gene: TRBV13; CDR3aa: CASSLRAESQPQHF; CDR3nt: TGTGCCAGCAGCCTCAGGGCAGAAAGTCAGCCCCAGCATTTT
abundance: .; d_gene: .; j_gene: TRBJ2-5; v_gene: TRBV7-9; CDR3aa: CASSYKRTEETQYF; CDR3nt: TGCGCCAGCAGCTATAAACGGACAGAAGAGACCCAGTACTTC
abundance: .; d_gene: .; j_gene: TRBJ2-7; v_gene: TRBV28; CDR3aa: CASCWGAYEQYF; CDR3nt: TGTGCCAGCTGTTGGGGGGCCTACGAGCAGTACTTC
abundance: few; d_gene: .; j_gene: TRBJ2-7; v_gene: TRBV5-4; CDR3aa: CASSPRRGYEQYF; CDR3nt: TGTGCCAGCAGCCCTAGGAGGGGTTACGAGCAGTACTTC
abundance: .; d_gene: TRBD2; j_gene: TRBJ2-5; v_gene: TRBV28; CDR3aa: CASSFVPTAGVWETQYF; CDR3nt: TGTGCCAGCAGTTTTGTCCCTACGGCGGGGGTGTGGGAGACCCAGTACTTC
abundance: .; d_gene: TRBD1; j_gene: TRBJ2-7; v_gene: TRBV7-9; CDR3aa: CASSLLGTAYEQYF; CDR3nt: TGTGCCAGCAGCTTACTCGGGACAGCTTACGAGCAGTACTTC
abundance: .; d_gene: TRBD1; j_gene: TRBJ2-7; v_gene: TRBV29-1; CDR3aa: CSVVGQGDLSYEQYF; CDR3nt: TGCAGCGTTGTGGGACAGGGGGATCTAAGCTACGAGCAGTACTTC
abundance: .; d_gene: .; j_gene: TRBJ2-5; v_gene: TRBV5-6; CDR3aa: CASSLGRTGQETQYF; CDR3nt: TGTGCCAGCAGCTTGGGACGGACGGGACAAGAGACCCAGTACTTC
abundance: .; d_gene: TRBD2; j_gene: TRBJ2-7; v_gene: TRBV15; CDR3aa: CATSNGEGSYEQYF; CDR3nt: TGTGCCACCAGCAACGGGGAGGGGAGCTACGAGCAGTACTTC
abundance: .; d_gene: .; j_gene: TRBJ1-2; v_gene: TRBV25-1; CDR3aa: CASSGPREAAGGGYTF; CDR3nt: TGTGCCAGCAGTGGTCCCCGGGAGGCTGCCGGAGGTGGCTACACCTTC
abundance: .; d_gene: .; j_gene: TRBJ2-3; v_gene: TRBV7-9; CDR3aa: CSSSPDGGSVQYF; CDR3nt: TGTTCCAGCAGCCCCGACGGAGGGAGCGTGCAGTATTTT
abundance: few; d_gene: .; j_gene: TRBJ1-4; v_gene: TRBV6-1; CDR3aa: CASKEGREKLFF; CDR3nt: TGTGCCAGCAAGGAGGGGCGGGAAAAACTGTTTTTT
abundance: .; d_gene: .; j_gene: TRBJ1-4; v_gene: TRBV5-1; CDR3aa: CASSRTETQEKLFF; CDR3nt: TGCGCCAGCAGTCGGACAGAAACTCAGGAAAAACTGTTTTTT
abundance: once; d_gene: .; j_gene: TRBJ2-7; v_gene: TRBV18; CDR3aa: CASSPARPGYEQYF; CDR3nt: TGTGCCAGCTCACCAGCCCGACCAGGCTACGAGCAGTACTTC
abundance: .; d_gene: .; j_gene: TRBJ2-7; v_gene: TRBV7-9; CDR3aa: CASSPVRSGSYEQYF; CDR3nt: TGTGCCAGCAGCCCGGTGCGGAGCGGAAGCTACGAGCAGTACTTC
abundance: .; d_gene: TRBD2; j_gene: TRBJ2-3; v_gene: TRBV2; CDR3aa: CASRVAGGAGTDTQYF; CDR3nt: TGTGCCAGCCGCGTAGCGGGAGGCGCAGGCACAGATACGCAGTATTTT
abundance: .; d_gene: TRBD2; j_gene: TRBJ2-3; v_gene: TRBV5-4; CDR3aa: CASSTGTSGMDTQYF; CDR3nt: TGTGCCAGCAGTACCGGGACTAGCGGGATGGATACGCAGTATTTT
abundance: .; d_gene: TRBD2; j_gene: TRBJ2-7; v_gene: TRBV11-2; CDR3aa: CASSRRRTSGYEQYF; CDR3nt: TGTGCCAGCAGCCGCCGCCGGACTAGCGGGTACGAGCAGTACTTC
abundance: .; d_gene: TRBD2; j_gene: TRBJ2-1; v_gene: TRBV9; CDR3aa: CASSLAGVQYNEQFF; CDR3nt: TGTGCCAGCAGCCTAGCGGGAGTCCAGTACAATGAGCAGTTCTTC
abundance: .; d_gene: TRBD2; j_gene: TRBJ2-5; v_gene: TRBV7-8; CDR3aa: CASSRDSGRPIETQYF; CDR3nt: TGTGCCAGCAGCCGCGATAGCGGGAGGCCTATAGAGACCCAGTACTTC
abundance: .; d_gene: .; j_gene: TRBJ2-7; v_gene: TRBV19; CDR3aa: CASSIGVSDYEQYF; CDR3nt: TGTGCCAGTAGTATAGGAGTTTCCGACTACGAGCAGTACTTC
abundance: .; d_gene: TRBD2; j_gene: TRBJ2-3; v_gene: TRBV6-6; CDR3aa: CASSFDGLAVADTQYF; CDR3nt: TGTGCCAGCAGTTTCGACGGACTAGCAGTTGCAGATACGCAGTATTTT
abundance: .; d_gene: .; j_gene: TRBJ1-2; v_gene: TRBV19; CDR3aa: CASSIVGTGSGYGYTF; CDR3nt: TGTGCCAGTAGTATAGTAGGAACAGGGTCAGGCTATGGCTACACCTTC
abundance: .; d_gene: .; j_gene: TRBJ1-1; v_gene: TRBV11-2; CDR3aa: CASSFPTGQRRVARAEAFF; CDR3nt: TGTGCCAGCAGCTTTCCCACGGGGCAGAGGAGGGTTGCGAGAGCTGAAGCTTTCTTT
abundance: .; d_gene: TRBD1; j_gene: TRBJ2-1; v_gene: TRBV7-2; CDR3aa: CASNSGTGVGSYNEQFF; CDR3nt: TGTGCCAGCAACTCCGGGACAGGGGTAGGATCCTACAATGAGCAGTTCTTC
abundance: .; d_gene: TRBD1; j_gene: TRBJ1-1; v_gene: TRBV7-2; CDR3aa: CASTPTGGEGTEAFF; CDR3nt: TGTGCCAGCACCCCGACAGGGGGCGAGGGCACTGAAGCTTTCTTT
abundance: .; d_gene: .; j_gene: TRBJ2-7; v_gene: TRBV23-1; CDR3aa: CASTTVGTRSEQYF; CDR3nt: TGCGCCAGCACCACCGTCGGTACACGGAGTGAGCAGTACTTC
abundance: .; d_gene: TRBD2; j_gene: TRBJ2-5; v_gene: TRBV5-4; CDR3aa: CASSLGLAGGETQYF; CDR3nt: TGTGCCAGCAGCTTGGGACTAGCGGGAGGAGAGACCCAGTACTTC
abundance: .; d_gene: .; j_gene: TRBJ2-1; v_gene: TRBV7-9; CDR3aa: CASSPLTGVYNEQFF; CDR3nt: TGTGCCAGCAGCCCTCTCACGGGGGTCTACAATGAGCAGTTCTTC
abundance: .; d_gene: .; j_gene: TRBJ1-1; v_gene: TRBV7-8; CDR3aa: CASSLAAPGHTEAFF; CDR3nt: TGTGCCAGCAGCTTAGCGGCTCCAGGCCACACTGAAGCTTTCTTT
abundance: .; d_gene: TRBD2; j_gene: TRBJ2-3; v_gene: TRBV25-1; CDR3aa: CASRASGRADTQYF; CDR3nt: TGTGCCTCCCGGGCTAGCGGGAGGGCAGATACGCAGTATTTT
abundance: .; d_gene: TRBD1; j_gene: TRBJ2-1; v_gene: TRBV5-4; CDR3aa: CASSLDRGSYNEQFF; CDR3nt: TGTGCCAGCAGCTTGGACAGGGGCTCCTACAATGAGCAGTTCTTC
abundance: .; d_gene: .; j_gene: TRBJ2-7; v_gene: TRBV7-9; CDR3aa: CASAIPEEPEQYF; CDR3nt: TGTGCCAGCGCCATTCCCGAGGAACCCGAGCAGTACTTC
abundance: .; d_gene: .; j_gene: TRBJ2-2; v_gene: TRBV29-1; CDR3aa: CSVEVQGMGTGELFF; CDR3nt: TGCAGCGTTGAAGTCCAGGGCATGGGCACCGGGGAGCTGTTTTTT
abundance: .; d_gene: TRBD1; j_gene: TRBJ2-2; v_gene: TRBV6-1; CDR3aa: CAIVTGTGDRGELFF; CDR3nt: TGTGCCATCGTTACCGGGACAGGGGACCGCGGGGAGCTGTTTTTT
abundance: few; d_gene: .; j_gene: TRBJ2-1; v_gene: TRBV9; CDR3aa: CASSVDRNEQFF; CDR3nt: TGTGCCAGCAGCGTAGACCGGAATGAGCAGTTCTTC
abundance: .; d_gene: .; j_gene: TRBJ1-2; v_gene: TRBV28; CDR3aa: CASSFDRDLDYFNYGYTF; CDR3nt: TGTGCCAGCAGTTTCGACCGGGACTTGGACTACTTTAACTATGGCTACACCTTC
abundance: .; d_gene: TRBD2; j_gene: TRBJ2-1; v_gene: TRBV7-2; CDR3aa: CATVPGAGVVNEQFF; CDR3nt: TGTGCCACCGTGCCCGGAGCGGGGGTCGTCAATGAGCAGTTCTTC
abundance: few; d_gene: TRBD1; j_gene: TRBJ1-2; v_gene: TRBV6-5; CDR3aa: CASRRRQGVGYTF; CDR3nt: TGTGCCAGCAGGCGGAGACAGGGGGTGGGCTACACCTTC
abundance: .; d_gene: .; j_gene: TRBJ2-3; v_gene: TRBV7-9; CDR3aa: CASSGRVSTDTQYF; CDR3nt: TGTGCCAGCAGCGGTAGAGTGAGCACAGATACGCAGTATTTT
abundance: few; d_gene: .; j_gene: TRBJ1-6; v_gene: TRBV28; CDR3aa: CASSHPAGRGGNSPLHF; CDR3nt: TGTGCCAGCAGCCACCCAGCGGGGAGGGGTGGAAATTCACCCCTCCACTTT